This T cell receptor beta chain comes out of a study of cytomegalovirus exposure and HLA in healthy donors. Findings and caveats of the study: There was a cluster of highly shared sequence variants that was likely a sequencing artifact. The authors later found most CMV-associated TCR beta chains appeared HLA-restricted.

With 60 Vbeta and 13 Jbeta primers, the PCR was carried out. Sequencing was performed with immunoSEQ multiplex PCR; in TCRdb, only in-frame clones are kept and a portion is missing. The sample includes around 98,000 clones, 69% of them seen just once. Points on this clone: Its specificity is unknown.

Trimming stripped 5 bases from V and 1 base from J, with 14 bases between. This CDR3 region has 16 residues. CDR1 and CDR2 (germline): SGHVS, FNYEAQ. The chain couples TRBV7-6 to TRBJ2-2; tentative D call: TRBD2 (6 bases). This clonotype originated in a female donor in good health and CMV-seronegative. Sequencing was performed on PBMCs. The CDR3 nucleotides read TGTGCCAGCAGCGGACAACTAGCCCAGAACACCGGGGAGCTGTTTTTT. It specifies CASSGQLAQNTGELFF.